These 19 T cell receptor beta chains were sequenced from one sample in a study of T cell changes during pregnancy in multiple sclerosis. Generated by immunoSEQ multiplex PCR, the TCRdb table keeps only in-frame clones and is missing some. The repertoire holds 85,000 to 90,000 clones, with 90% to 95% as singletons. This specimen consisted of peripheral blood, obtained after pregnancy. The source of these receptors is a female donor in good health, enrolled as a control in a pregnancy study.

The chain combines TRBV11-2 with TRBJ1-2, with D possibly being TRBD1 (6 bases). The V gene lost 5 bases and the J gene lost 3 bases, with 22 bases spanning the gap. Germline CDR1 SGHAT, CDR2 FQNNGV. The CDR3 runs to 17 residues. This CDR3 is CASSLLQGSPEHYGYTF. The CDR3 bases are TGTGCCAGCAGCCTCCTACAGGGAAGTCCGGAGCACTATGGCTACACCTTC.

V is TRBV10-3 and J is TRBJ2-2, with TRBD1 as a possible D gene (5 bases). Per germline, CDR1 ENHRY and CDR2 SYGVKD. V dropped 6 bases and J dropped 5 bases, with 25 bases sitting between them. CDR3 size: 18 residues. The CDR3 loop reads CAISPTTARTKGTGELFF. The DNA of the CDR3 is TGTGCCATCAGCCCGACGACCGCTAGGACAAAGGGTACCGGGGAGCTGTTTTTT.

This sequence joins TRBV4-1 and TRBJ1-4; 10 bases line up with TRBD1. Germline lookup yields CDR1 MGHRA and CDR2 YSYEKL. V gave up 4 bases and J gave up 8 bases; unmatched junction bases: 7. CDR3 length: 15 residues. The chain's CDR3 is CASSRTGTGEEKLFF. The CDR3, as DNA: TGCGCCAGCAGCCGGACCGGGACAGGGGAGGAAAAACTGTTTTTT.

In its sample, this clone was seen once. This chain connects TRBV4-1 to TRBJ2-3, with 8 positions matching TRBD2. CDR3 length equals 16 residues. V shed 0 bases and J 0 bases; nucleotides not matched to a gene: 2. CDR1 is MGHRA and CDR2 is YSYEKL in the germline V gene. CDR3 bases: TGCGCCAGCAGCCAAGAGACTAGCGCTAGCACAGATACGCAGTATTTT. Encoded protein: CASSQETSASTDTQYF.

The chain couples TRBV19 to TRBJ1-2; 7 bases line up with TRBD1. Germline CDR1 reads LNHDA; CDR2 reads SQIVND (reference sequence). The V gene end was trimmed by 3 bases and the J gene end by 4 bases; junction bases not matched to a gene: 8. This CDR3 has 15 residues. The CDR3 is CASSIVNRGGYGYTF. As DNA, the CDR3 is TGTGCCAGTAGTATTGTTAACAGGGGAGGCTATGGCTACACCTTC.

The chain links TRBV29-1 to TRBJ2-1; weak D call: TRBD2 (5 bases). V was cut by 5 bases and J by 7 bases, with 15 bases left in between. There are 13 residues in the CDR3. Germline V lookup: CDR1 SQVTM, CDR2 ANQGSEA. In nucleotides, the CDR3 is TGCAGCGTTCGAGGGAGCCTAGGAAATGAGCAGTTCTTC. Translated: CSVRGSLGNEQFF.

This rearrangement joins TRBV2 to TRBJ2-1, with 7 bases identical to TRBD2. This CDR3 has 13 residues. Germline loops: CDR1 SNHLY, CDR2 FYNNEI. V was clipped by 8 bases and J by 7 bases; unmatched bases: 8. The CDR3 loop reads CASPKGGRNEQFF. CDR3 DNA: TGTGCCAGCCCTAAGGGAGGGAGGAATGAGCAGTTCTTC.

V and J are TRBV28 and TRBJ2-7, with a weak D call TRBD1 (5 bases). The ends were cut back, 5 bases at V and 2 bases at J, with 10 bases in the middle. From germline, CDR1 is MDHEN and CDR2 SYDVKM. The CDR3 is made up of 13 amino acids. CDR3 DNA sequence: TGTGCCAGCAGTGAGACAGTCCCCTACGAGCAGTACTTC. Translation: CASSETVPYEQYF.

The chain uses TRBV5-1 and TRBJ2-5; TRBD1 is a possible D gene (6 bases). The length of the CDR3 is 14 residues. Per germline, CDR1 SGHRS and CDR2 YFSETQ. V gave up 0 bases and J gave up 9 bases, with 15 bases separating them. The CDR3 bases are TGCGCCAGCAGCTTGGGAGGACAGAGTCAGGCCCAGTACTTC. It is translated as CASSLGGQSQAQYF.

The chain couples TRBV5-1 to TRBJ2-3; D is unclear. Germline CDR1 SGHRS, CDR2 YFSETQ. This CDR3 has 12 amino acids. Trimming left V 4 bases short and J 3 bases short, with 6 bases between. The CDR3 sequence: CASSQNTDTQYF. CDR3 DNA sequence: TGCGCCAGCAGCCAAAATACAGATACGCAGTATTTT. The variable domain in full, completed from reference TRBV5-1 and TRBJ2-3, reads KAGVTQTPRYLIKTRGQQVTLSCSPISGHRSVSWYQQTPGQGLQFLFEYFSETQRNKGNFPGRFSGRQFSNSRSEMNVSTLELGDSALYLCASSQNTDTQYFGPGTRLTVL.

This chain connects TRBV19 to TRBJ1-1, with D tentatively TRBD1 (5 bases). In germline, CDR1 is LNHDA, CDR2 SQIVND (reference sequence). This CDR3 region has 13 residues. Trimming pared 6 bases from V and 5 bases from J, leaving 13 bases between. CDR3 sequence (DNA): TGTGCCAGTAGGCCAGGGATGAGTACTGAAGCTTTCTTT. The encoded protein is CASRPGMSTEAFF.

The CDR3 spells CASTMGAGGPNEQFF. The CDR3 DNA reads as TGTGCCAGTACAATGGGAGCGGGAGGGCCCAATGAGCAGTTCTTC. The genes are TRBV19 and TRBJ2-1; 10 bases line up with TRBD2. Trimming at V came to 7 bases and at J to 6 bases, leaving 9 bases not matched to a gene. The germline V gene encodes CDR1 LNHDA and CDR2 SQIVND (reference sequence). The CDR3 loop spans 15 amino acids.

The chain links TRBV25-1 to TRBJ2-2, with unresolved D. Germline values: CDR1 MGHDK, CDR2 SYGVNS. Deletions cut 3 bases from V and 1 base from J, with 18 bases between. The CDR3 sequence is 18 residues long. The CDR3 coding sequence is TGTGCCAGCAGTGAGGAGAGTCCAATTCTAAAGAACACCGGGGAGCTGTTTTTT. It codes for CASSEESPILKNTGELFF.

The chain is built from TRBV5-1 and TRBJ2-1, with D unclear. Germline V lookup: CDR1 SGHRS, CDR2 YFSETQ. V was trimmed by 0 bases and J by 1 base, leaving 8 bases between them. The CDR3 runs to 15 residues. Here the CDR3 reads CASSLDSGSYNEQFF. The CDR3 DNA sequence: TGCGCCAGCAGCTTGGACTCAGGATCCTACAATGAGCAGTTCTTC. The full variable domain, completed using reference TRBV5-1 and TRBJ2-1, is KAGVTQTPRYLIKTRGQQVTLSCSPISGHRSVSWYQQTPGQGLQFLFEYFSETQRNKGNFPGRFSGRQFSNSRSEMNVSTLELGDSALYLCASSLDSGSYNEQFFGPGTRLTVL.

The V and J genes are TRBV5-8 and TRBJ2-1; maybe TRBD1 (6 bases). V lost 2 bases to trimming and J lost 5 bases, with 14 bases between them. CDR1 and CDR2 from the germline V gene are SGHTS and YDEGEE. The CDR3 is made up of 15 amino acids. CDR3 sequence: CASSLVGRGDNEQFF. In DNA, the CDR3 is TGTGCCAGCAGCTTAGTCGGCAGGGGAGACAATGAGCAGTTCTTC.

The genes are TRBV20-1 and TRBJ2-7; a weak D match, TRBD1 (6 bases). The CDR3 contains 11 residues. Trimming stripped 3 bases from V and 4 bases from J, with 7 bases between. Germline CDR1 DFQATT, CDR2 SNEGSKA (reference sequence). The CDR3 sequence: CSARDSYEQYF. CDR3 coding DNA: TGCAGTGCTAGGGACAGTTACGAGCAGTACTTC.

The chain carries TRBV10-3 and TRBJ1-2; TRBD1 aligns across 10 bases. This CDR3 is built from 14 residues. Trimming cost V 7 bases and J 2 bases; bases outside gene matches: 4. CDR1 is ENHRY and CDR2 is SYGVKD in the germline V gene. For the CDR3, the DNA is TGTGCCATCAATCCGGGACAGGGGAACTATGGCTACACCTTC. Protein product: CAINPGQGNYGYTF.

The J gene is TRBJ2-7, the V gene TRBV5-6, with 11 nucleotides matching TRBD2. Germline loops: CDR1 SGHDT, CDR2 YYEEEE. Losses at the gene ends were 2 bases for V and 6 bases for J; bases not matched to a gene: 4. The CDR3 is 14 residues long. Here the CDR3 DNA reads TGTGCCAGCAGCTTTAGCGGGAGGGCCTCCGAGCAGTACTTC. Its translation is CASSFSGRASEQYF.

V and J are TRBV19 and TRBJ2-1; 12 nucleotides match TRBD2. The length of the CDR3 is 14 residues. Germline V CDR1 and CDR2: LNHDA, SQIVND (reference sequence). The ends lost 7 bases at V and 5 bases at J; junction bases unmatched: 3. CDR3 sequence reads: CASKGLAGNNEQFF. The CDR3 nucleotides read TGTGCCAGTAAAGGACTAGCGGGAAACAATGAGCAGTTCTTC.